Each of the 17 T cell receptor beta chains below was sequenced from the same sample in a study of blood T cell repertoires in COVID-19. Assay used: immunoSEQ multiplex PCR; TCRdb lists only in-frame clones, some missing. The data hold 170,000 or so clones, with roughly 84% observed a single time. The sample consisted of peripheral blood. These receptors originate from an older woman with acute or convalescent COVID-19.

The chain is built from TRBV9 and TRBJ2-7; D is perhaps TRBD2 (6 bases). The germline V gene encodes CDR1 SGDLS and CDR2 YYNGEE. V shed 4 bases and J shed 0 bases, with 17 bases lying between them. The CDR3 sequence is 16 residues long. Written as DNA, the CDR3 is TGTGCCAGCAGCCTGGCGGTTGCGGGGCTCTCCTACGAGCAGTACTTC. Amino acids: CASSLAVAGLSYEQYF. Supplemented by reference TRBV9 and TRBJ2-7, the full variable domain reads DSGVTQTPKHLITATGQRVTLRCSPRSGDLSVYWYQQSLDQGLQFLIQYYNGEERAKGNILERFSAQQFPDLHSELNLSSLELGDSALYFCASSLAVAGLSYEQYFGPGTRLTVT.

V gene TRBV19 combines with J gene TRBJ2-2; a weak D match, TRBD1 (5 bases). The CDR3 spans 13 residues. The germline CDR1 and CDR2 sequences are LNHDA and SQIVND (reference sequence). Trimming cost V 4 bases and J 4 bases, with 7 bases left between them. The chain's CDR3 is CASSKGFTGELFF. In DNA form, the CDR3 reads TGTGCCAGTAGTAAGGGGTTCACCGGGGAGCTGTTTTTT. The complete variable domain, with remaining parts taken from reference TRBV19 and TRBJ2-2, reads DGGITQSPKYLFRKEGQNVTLSCEQNLNHDAMYWYRQDPGQGLRLIYYSQIVNDFQKGDIAEGYSVSREKKESFPLTVTSAQKNPTAFYLCASSKGFTGELFFGEGSRLTVL.

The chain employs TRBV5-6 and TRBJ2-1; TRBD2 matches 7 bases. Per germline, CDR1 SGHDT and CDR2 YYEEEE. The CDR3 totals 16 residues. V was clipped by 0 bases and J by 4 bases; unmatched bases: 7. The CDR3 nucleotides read TGTGCCAGCAGCTTGGAGTACGGGGGGAGGTACAATGAGCAGTTCTTC. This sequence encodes CASSLEYGGRYNEQFF. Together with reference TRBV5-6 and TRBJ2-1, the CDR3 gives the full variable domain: DAGVTQSPTHLIKTRGQQVTLRCSPKSGHDTVSWYQQALGQGPQFIFQYYEEEERQRGNFPDRFSGHQFPNYSSELNVNALLLGDSALYLCASSLEYGGRYNEQFFGPGTRLTVL.

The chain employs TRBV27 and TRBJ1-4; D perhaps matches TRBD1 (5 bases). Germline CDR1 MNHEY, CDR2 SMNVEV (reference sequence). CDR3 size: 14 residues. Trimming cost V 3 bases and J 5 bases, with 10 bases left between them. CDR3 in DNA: TGTGCCAGCAGTTTCGACAGTACAAATGAAAAACTGTTTTTT. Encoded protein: CASSFDSTNEKLFF.

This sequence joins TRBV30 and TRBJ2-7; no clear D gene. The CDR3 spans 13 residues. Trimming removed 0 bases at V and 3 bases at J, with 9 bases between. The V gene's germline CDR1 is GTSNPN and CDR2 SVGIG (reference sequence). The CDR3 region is CAWSVQVNYEQYF. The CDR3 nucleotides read TGTGCCTGGAGTGTTCAGGTAAACTACGAGCAGTACTTC.

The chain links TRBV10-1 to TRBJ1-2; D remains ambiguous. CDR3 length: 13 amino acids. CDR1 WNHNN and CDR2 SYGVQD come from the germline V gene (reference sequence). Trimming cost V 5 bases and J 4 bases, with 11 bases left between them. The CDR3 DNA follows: TGCGCCAGCAGTCCCGACGGAGGCTATGGCTACACCTTC. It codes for CASSPDGGYGYTF.

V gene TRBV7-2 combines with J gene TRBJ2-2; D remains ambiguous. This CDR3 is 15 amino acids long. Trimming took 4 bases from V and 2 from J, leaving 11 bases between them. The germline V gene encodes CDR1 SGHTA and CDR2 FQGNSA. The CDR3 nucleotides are TGTGCCAGCAGCTACCAGTGGTCCAACACCGGGGAGCTGTTTTTT. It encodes CASSYQWSNTGELFF.

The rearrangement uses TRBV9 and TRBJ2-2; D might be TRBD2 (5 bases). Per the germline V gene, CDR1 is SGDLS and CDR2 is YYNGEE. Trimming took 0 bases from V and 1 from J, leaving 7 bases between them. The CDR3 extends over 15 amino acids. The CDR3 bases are TGTGCCAGCAGCGTAGTAGGAGGGAACACCGGGGAGCTGTTTTTT. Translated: CASSVVGGNTGELFF.

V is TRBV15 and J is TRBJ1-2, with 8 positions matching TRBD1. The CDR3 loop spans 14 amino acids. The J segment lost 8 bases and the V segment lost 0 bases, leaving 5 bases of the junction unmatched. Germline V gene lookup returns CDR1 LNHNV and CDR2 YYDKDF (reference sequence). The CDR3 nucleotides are TGTGCCACCAGCAGAGAGGGCAGGGGGCTCGGCTACACCTTC. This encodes CATSREGRGLGYTF.

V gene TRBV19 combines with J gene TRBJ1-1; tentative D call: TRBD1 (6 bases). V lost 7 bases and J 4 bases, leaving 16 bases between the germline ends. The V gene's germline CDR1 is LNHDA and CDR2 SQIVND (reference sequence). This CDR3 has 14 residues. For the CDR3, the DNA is TGTGCCAGTACCCTAGCAGGGGTGGGCACTGAAGCTTTCTTT. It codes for CASTLAGVGTEAFF.

The CDR3 bases are TGCGCCAGCAGCTACCGGGACAGGGGTGTCTATGGCTACACCTTC. This translates into CASSYRDRGVYGYTF. This sequence joins TRBV4-1 and TRBJ1-2, with TRBD1 matching over 10 bases. This CDR3 region has 15 residues. Germline loops: CDR1 MGHRA, CDR2 YSYEKL. Germline trimming cut 5 bases from V and 4 bases from J; bases unmatched to any gene: 7.

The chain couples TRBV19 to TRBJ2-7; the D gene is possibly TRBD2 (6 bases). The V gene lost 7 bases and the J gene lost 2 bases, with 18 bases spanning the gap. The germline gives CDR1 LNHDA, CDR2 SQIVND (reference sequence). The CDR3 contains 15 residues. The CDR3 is CASKPPGAPTYEQYF. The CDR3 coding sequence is TGTGCCAGTAAACCCCCGGGAGCCCCTACCTACGAGCAGTACTTC.

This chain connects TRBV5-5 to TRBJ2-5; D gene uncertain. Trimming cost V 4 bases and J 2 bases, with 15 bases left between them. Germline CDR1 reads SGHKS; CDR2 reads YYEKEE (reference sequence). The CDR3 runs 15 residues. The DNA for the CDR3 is TGTGCCAGCAGCCGTTCTGGCTCCTCGCAAGAGACCCAGTACTTC. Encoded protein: CASSRSGSSQETQYF.

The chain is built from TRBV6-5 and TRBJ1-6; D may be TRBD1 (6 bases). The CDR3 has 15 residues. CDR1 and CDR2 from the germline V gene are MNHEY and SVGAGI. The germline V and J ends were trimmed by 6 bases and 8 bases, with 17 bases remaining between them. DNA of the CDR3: TGTGCCAGCAGATTACACAGGGCTTTAGATTCACCCCTCCACTTT. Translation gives CASRLHRALDSPLHF.

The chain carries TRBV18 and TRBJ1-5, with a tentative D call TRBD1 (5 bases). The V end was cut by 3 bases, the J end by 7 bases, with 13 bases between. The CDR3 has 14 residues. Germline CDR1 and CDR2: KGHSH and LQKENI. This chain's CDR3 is CASSPSYGAQPQHF. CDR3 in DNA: TGTGCCAGCTCACCCTCGTATGGGGCCCAGCCCCAGCATTTT.

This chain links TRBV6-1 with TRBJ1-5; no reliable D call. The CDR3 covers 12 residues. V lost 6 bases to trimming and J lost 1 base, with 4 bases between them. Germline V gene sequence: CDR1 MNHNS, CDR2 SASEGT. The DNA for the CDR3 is TGTGCCAGCAGACAGAGCAATCAGCCCCAGCATTTT. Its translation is CASRQSNQPQHF.

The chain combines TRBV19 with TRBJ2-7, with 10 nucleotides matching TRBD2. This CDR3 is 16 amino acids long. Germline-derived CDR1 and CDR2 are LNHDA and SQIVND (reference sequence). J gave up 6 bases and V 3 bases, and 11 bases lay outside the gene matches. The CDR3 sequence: CASSIPRTSGVSEQYF. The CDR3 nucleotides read TGTGCCAGTAGTATTCCCAGAACTAGCGGGGTGAGCGAGCAGTACTTC. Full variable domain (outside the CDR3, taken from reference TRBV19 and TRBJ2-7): DGGITQSPKYLFRKEGQNVTLSCEQNLNHDAMYWYRQDPGQGLRLIYYSQIVNDFQKGDIAEGYSVSREKKESFPLTVTSAQKNPTAFYLCASSIPRTSGVSEQYFGPGTRLTVT.